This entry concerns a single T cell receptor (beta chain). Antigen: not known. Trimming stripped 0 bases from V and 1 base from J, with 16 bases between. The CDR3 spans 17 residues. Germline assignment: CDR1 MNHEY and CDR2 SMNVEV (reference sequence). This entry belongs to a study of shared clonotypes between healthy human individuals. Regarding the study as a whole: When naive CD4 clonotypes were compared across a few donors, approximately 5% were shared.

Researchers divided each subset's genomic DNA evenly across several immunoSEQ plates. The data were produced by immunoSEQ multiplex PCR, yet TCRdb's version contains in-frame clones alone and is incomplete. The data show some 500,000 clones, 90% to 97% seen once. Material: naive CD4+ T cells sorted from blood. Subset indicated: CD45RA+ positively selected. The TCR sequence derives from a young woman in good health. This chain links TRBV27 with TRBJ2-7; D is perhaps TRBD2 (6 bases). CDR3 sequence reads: CASSLSPIGSGSYEQYF. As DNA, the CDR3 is TGTGCCAGCAGTTTATCCCCTATCGGGAGCGGGTCCTACGAGCAGTACTTC.